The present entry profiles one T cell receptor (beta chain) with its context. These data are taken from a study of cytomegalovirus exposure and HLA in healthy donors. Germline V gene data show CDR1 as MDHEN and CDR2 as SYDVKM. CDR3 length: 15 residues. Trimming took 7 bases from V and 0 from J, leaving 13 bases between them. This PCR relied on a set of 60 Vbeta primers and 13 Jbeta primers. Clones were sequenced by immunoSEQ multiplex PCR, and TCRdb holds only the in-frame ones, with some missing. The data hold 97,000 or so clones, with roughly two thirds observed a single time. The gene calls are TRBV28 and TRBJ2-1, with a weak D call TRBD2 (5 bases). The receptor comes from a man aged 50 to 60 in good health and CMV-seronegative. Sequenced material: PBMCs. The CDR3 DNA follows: TGTGCCAGCACCATCCTGGGGAGCTCCTACAATGAGCAGTTCTTC. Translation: CASTILGSSYNEQFF.